This entry lists 24 T cell receptor beta chains sequenced from one sample in a study of blood T cells in healthy people across ages. The second PCR ran about 6 to 11 cycles with a sample-barcoded 5' primer and J-beta primers. One entry per CDR3 protein results from TCRdb running MiXCR on the 5' RACE reads. Of 700,000 to 1,000,000 distinct CDR3 sequences listed, 44% were seen once; the top ten hold approximately 20%. The sample comprised blood. Every receptor here comes from a man between 60 and 75 years old in good health.

This chain joins TRBV7-9 and TRBJ1-4, with TRBD1 identical over 8 bases. The CDR3 is made up of 15 amino acids. In germline, CDR1 is SEHNR, CDR2 FQNEAQ (reference sequence). Germline trimming cut 8 bases from V and 7 bases from J; bases unmatched to any gene: 12. CDR3 residues: CASAPGQATGEKLFF. CDR3 bases: TGTGCCAGCGCACCGGGACAGGCGACGGGTGAAAAACTGTTTTTT.

The J gene is TRBJ1-1, the V gene TRBV7-2; possibly TRBD1 for D (5 bases). CDR3 length equals 14 residues. Germline V gene sequence: CDR1 SGHTA, CDR2 FQGNSA. Trimming took off 8 bases at V and 5 bases at J, with 18 bases between the two ends. DNA of the CDR3: TGTGCCAGCGCCATCGTGGGGGGAAAAACTGAAGCTTTCTTT. Amino acid sequence: CASAIVGGKTEAFF.

The chain combines TRBV6-1 with TRBJ1-6; D is unclear. Germline CDR1 reads MNHNS; CDR2 reads SASEGT. V gave up 3 bases and J gave up 7 bases, with 13 bases separating them. The CDR3 runs 15 residues. CDR3 region: CASSDMKGGNSPLHF. CDR3 coding DNA: TGTGCCAGCAGTGATATGAAGGGAGGGAATTCACCCCTCCACTTT.

This chain joins TRBV4-1 and TRBJ2-1; 8 bases are shared with TRBD2. The CDR3 totals 16 residues. CDR1 is MGHRA, CDR2 YSYEKL, per germline. V was clipped by 0 bases and J by 10 bases; unmatched bases: 11. CDR3 loop: CASSQDSGEALREQFF. CDR3 coding DNA: TGCGCCAGCAGCCAAGATAGCGGGGAGGCGCTGCGGGAGCAGTTCTTC.

The DNA of the CDR3 is TGTGCCAGCAGCTTGGCCATCTACGAGCAGTACTTC. Its protein product is CASSLAIYEQYF. This chain links TRBV5-6 with TRBJ2-7, with D unclear. V was shortened by 0 bases and J by 3 bases, with 4 bases between the two germline ends. The germline gives CDR1 SGHDT, CDR2 YYEEEE. This CDR3 comprises 12 residues.

The chain couples TRBV9 to TRBJ2-3; the D is unclear. This CDR3 region has 15 residues. Germline lookup yields CDR1 SGDLS and CDR2 YYNGEE. V lost 2 bases to trimming and J lost 2 bases, with 12 bases between them. This CDR3 reads CASSVRGTDTDTQYF. CDR3 nucleotide sequence: TGTGCCAGCAGCGTTCGAGGAACCGACACAGATACGCAGTATTTT.

This clonotype came up a few times. The CDR3 nucleotides are TGCGCCAGCAGCCAACAAAGGGGCAATTCCTACGAGCAGTACTTC. Translation: CASSQQRGNSYEQYF. This rearrangement joins TRBV4-3 to TRBJ2-7; D is perhaps TRBD1 (5 bases). V dropped 2 bases and J dropped 1 base, with 12 bases sitting between them. Germline V gene data show CDR1 as LGHNA and CDR2 as YSLEER. CDR3 length: 15 amino acids.

This clonotype was seen just once. The chain couples TRBV4-1 to TRBJ1-5; no clear D gene. Germline lookup yields CDR1 MGHRA and CDR2 YSYEKL. This CDR3 is built from 14 residues. V was shortened by 0 bases and J by 6 bases, with 9 bases between the two germline ends. The CDR3 DNA follows: TGCGCCAGCAGCCAAGATCTAGCAGGTCAGCCCCAGCATTTT. This gives the protein CASSQDLAGQPQHF.

This chain uses TRBV5-1 with TRBJ2-6; 12 bases match TRBD1. The CDR3 loop spans 19 amino acids. The trim removed 4 bases at V and 4 bases at J, leaving 12 bases unmatched. CDR1 and CDR2 from the germline V gene are SGHRS and YFSETQ. Here the CDR3 reads CASSRHRDRGLQGANVLTF. CDR3 in DNA: TGCGCCAGCAGCAGACACCGGGACAGGGGGCTTCAAGGGGCCAACGTCCTGACTTTC.

This clonotype appeared a few times. The chain recombines TRBV15 with TRBJ2-1; D tentatively fits TRBD1 or TRBD2 (5 bases each). Trimming removed 1 base from V and 8 bases from J, with 15 bases in between. Germline CDR1 is LNHNV and CDR2 is YYDKDF (reference sequence). The CDR3 contains 15 residues. The CDR3: CATSRVEGLGDEQFF. The DNA of the CDR3 is TGTGCCACCAGCAGAGTTGAGGGCCTGGGGGATGAGCAGTTCTTC.

This clonotype was recorded a few times. This chain uses TRBV24-1 with TRBJ2-7, with a possible D match to TRBD1 (6 bases). The CDR3 is 13 amino acids. CDR1 KGHDR and CDR2 SFDVKD come from the germline V gene. Trimming stripped 6 bases from V and 3 bases from J, with 11 bases between. Here the CDR3 DNA reads TGTGCCACCAGTTGTCCAGGGGACTACGAGCAGTACTTC. Its translation is CATSCPGDYEQYF.

V usage is TRBV20-1 and J usage is TRBJ1-1, with 7 bases fitting TRBD1. The V and J ends lost 0 bases and 5 bases, in that order; junction bases with no gene match: 6. The germline gives CDR1 DFQATT, CDR2 SNEGSKA (reference sequence). The CDR3 length is 14 residues. For the CDR3, the DNA is TGCAGTGCTAGAGATCAGGGGGGGTGGACTGAAGCTTTCTTT. Translated, it gives CSARDQGGWTEAFF.

Only a few counts were recorded for this clonotype. J is TRBJ2-5 and V is TRBV5-1; 7 bases map to TRBD2. The CDR3 consists of 15 residues. CDR1 and CDR2 (germline): SGHRS, YFSETQ. J gave up 4 bases and V 3 bases, and 9 bases lay outside the gene matches. Written as DNA, the CDR3 is TGCGCCAGCAGCTCCGGGACTACCTCGGGAGAGACCCAGTACTTC. Amino acid sequence: CASSSGTTSGETQYF. The variable domain in full, with the rest retrieved from reference TRBV5-1 and TRBJ2-5, is KAGVTQTPRYLIKTRGQQVTLSCSPISGHRSVSWYQQTPGQGLQFLFEYFSETQRNKGNFPGRFSGRQFSNSRSEMNVSTLELGDSALYLCASSSGTTSGETQYFGPGTRLLVL.

This clonotype was recorded a few times. This chain links TRBV30 with TRBJ1-2; the D is unclear. The CDR3 runs to 14 residues. Germline V gene sequence: CDR1 GTSNPN, CDR2 SVGIG (reference sequence). V was cut by 2 bases and J by 1 base, with 11 bases left in between. This CDR3 is CAWSSWNLNYGYTF. The CDR3 coding sequence is TGTGCCTGGAGTTCCTGGAACCTTAACTATGGCTACACCTTC.

This clonotype came up a few times. The V call is TRBV7-2, the J call TRBJ1-2, with a possible D match to TRBD1 (5 bases). Trimming pared 3 bases from V and 4 bases from J, leaving 9 bases between. This CDR3 comprises 13 residues. Germline V gene lookup returns CDR1 SGHTA and CDR2 FQGNSA. The CDR3 region is CASSFVTVYGYTF. The CDR3 DNA reads TGTGCCAGCAGCTTCGTGACAGTCTATGGCTACACCTTC.

This clonotype appeared a few times. V and J are TRBV29-1 and TRBJ2-5, with TRBD2 as a possible D gene (6 bases). CDR3 size: 14 residues. Trimming removed 7 bases at V and 0 bases at J, with 15 bases between. Germline V gene data show CDR1 as SQVTM and CDR2 as ANQGSEA. CDR3 protein: CSAPGTSYQETQYF. CDR3 in DNA: TGCAGCGCCCCCGGGACTTCGTACCAAGAGACCCAGTACTTC.

The gene calls are TRBV20-1 and TRBJ2-1, with unresolved D. Germline assignment: CDR1 DFQATT and CDR2 SNEGSKA (reference sequence). The CDR3 consists of 14 residues. V lost 4 bases to trimming and J lost 10 bases, with 20 bases between them. As DNA, the CDR3 is TGCAGTGCTACCTTAGGGTCACGGCCTGGGGAGCAGTTCTTC. It specifies CSATLGSRPGEQFF.

The chain employs TRBV10-3 and TRBJ1-5; the D gene is possibly TRBD1 (6 bases). The V and J ends lost 3 bases and 6 bases respectively, with 9 bases between them. The CDR3 covers 13 residues. Germline V gene lookup returns CDR1 ENHRY and CDR2 SYGVKD. DNA of the CDR3: TGTGCCATCAGTGATTCACAGGGTCAGCCCCAGCATTTT. It is translated as CAISDSQGQPQHF.

This clonotype was counted between two and nine times. The chain recombines TRBV10-3 with TRBJ2-7; weak D call: TRBD1 (6 bases). The V and J ends lost 6 bases and 7 bases respectively, with 22 bases between them. This CDR3 contains 15 residues. Germline V gives CDR1 ENHRY, CDR2 SYGVKD. This chain's CDR3 is CAIRSEQGQRNEQYF. Written as DNA, the CDR3 is TGTGCCATCAGGTCCGAACAGGGCCAAAGGAATGAGCAGTACTTC.

This clonotype was counted at least ten times. The V call is TRBV6-1, the J call TRBJ1-5; TRBD1 aligns across 9 bases. After removal of 4 bases from V and 7 bases from J, the junction contained 2 bases not matched to a gene. The V gene's germline CDR1 is MNHNS and CDR2 SASEGT. The CDR3 consists of 13 residues. CDR3 residues: CASSGTGVQPQHF. In nucleotides, the CDR3 is TGTGCCAGCAGTGGGACAGGGGTCCAGCCCCAGCATTTT.

The CDR3 sequence is CSGAGTGGRADTQYF. CDR3 coding DNA: TGCAGTGGCGCCGGGACAGGGGGCAGGGCAGATACGCAGTATTTT. The chain has TRBV20-1 and TRBJ2-3; 12 bases match TRBD1. The CDR3 loop spans 15 amino acids. Looked up from germline, CDR1 is DFQATT and CDR2 is SNEGSKA (reference sequence). J was trimmed by 4 bases and V by 7 bases; bases with no gene match: 9.

The rearrangement links TRBV20-1 to TRBJ1-6, with D hard to call. The CDR3 runs to 15 residues. Germline-derived CDR1 and CDR2 are DFQATT and SNEGSKA (reference sequence). Trimming pared 0 bases from V and 7 bases from J, leaving 13 bases between. The DNA of the CDR3 is TGCAGTGCTAGAGAATCGGCCCGGAAAAATTCACCCCTCCACTTT. This translates into CSARESARKNSPLHF.

Comment on this clonotype: Since a much larger clone is just one base distant, this may be a read error. J is TRBJ2-4 and V is TRBV7-8; a weak D match, TRBD1 (6 bases). The CDR3 runs 14 residues. Trimming stripped 11 bases from V and 1 base from J, with 15 bases between. The germline V gene has CDR1 SGHVS and CDR2 FQNEAQ. CDR3 amino acids: CAAPPGVAKNIQYF. CDR3 coding DNA: TGTGCCGCCCCCCCAGGGGTTGCCAAAAACATTCAGTACTTC.

The chain uses TRBV4-1 and TRBJ1-2, with no clear D. With 0 bases removed from V and 9 bases from J, the gap between germline ends came to 8 bases. This CDR3 comprises 12 residues. From germline, CDR1 is MGHRA and CDR2 YSYEKL. In nucleotides, the CDR3 is TGCGCCAGCAGCCAAGAGGATAAACGCTACACCTTC. It encodes CASSQEDKRYTF.